This is a list of T cell receptor beta chains from one sample in a study of T cell changes during pregnancy in multiple sclerosis. Some clones are missing from TCRdb's copy, which holds only in-frame ones; the method was immunoSEQ multiplex PCR. There are roughly 35,000 clones in the sample; approximately 90% occur only once, and more than 0.4% lies in the top ten. Sequencing used CD4+ T cells from peripheral blood mononuclear cells, obtained after pregnancy. These receptors were obtained from a female donor with multiple sclerosis, enrolled in a pregnancy study. Each CDR3 is given with its conserved first and last residue. The D gene is left open where the match is weak. Size values are once, few and many counts, or a class for expanded clones, and some rows have none.

>TRBJ1-2|-|TRBV4-2|-|16
TGTGCCAGCAGCCAAGGGGGGCAACAGGATCCCTATGGCTACACCTTC
CASSQGGQQDPYGYTF
>TRBJ1-5|-|TRBV5-5|-|15
TGTGCCAGCAGCTTGGAAGGGGGTGCGTTTCAGCCCCAGCATTTT
CASSLEGGAFQPQHF
>TRBJ1-1|-|TRBV4-1|-|17
TGCGCCAGCAGCTCGCGACAGGCCCCGGATGTGAAGACTGAAGCTTTCTTT
CASSSRQAPDVKTEAFF
>TRBJ2-7|-|TRBV7-2|-|15
TGTGCCAGCAGCCCCCAGGACGGGGTTCTTTTCCAGCAGTACTTC
CASSPQDGVLFQQYF
>TRBJ1-1|-|TRBV5-1|-|15
TGCGCCAGCAGCTTGGGACATCTCATGAACACTGAAGCTTTCTTT
CASSLGHLMNTEAFF
>TRBJ1-6|-|TRBV10-3|TRBD1|14
TGTGCCATCAGTGACCAGGGACAGGGGGGACCCCTCCACTTT
CAISDQGQGGPLHF
>TRBJ2-2|-|TRBV4-2|-|16
TGTGCCAGCAGCCAAGAGGGTACCGCGGGGACCGGGGAGCTGTTTTTT
CASSQEGTAGTGELFF
>TRBJ2-7|-|TRBV6-5|-|15
TGTGCCAGCAGTTACTCCGCAGGGTCGAACTACGAGCAGTACTTC
CASSYSAGSNYEQYF
>TRBJ2-3|once|TRBV29-1|TRBD2|14
TGCAGCGTAAAAGCGGGAGGGCTAGCAGATACGCAGTATTTT
CSVKAGGLADTQYF
>TRBJ2-3|-|TRBV4-1|TRBD2|17
TGCGCCAGCAGCCAAGAGAAGCTAGCGGGAGCCACAGATACGCAGTATTTT
CASSQEKLAGATDTQYF
>TRBJ2-7|-|TRBV14|-|15
TGTGCCAGCAGTAACGAGGGCACCCGGCGTAGCGAGCAGTACTTC
CASSNEGTRRSEQYF
>TRBJ2-7|-|TRBV19|-|14
TGTGCCAGTAGTAGGGGGGACAGACGGTACGAGCAGTACTTC
CASSRGDRRYEQYF
>TRBJ1-4|-|TRBV6-1|TRBD1|14
TGTGCCAGCAGGACAGGGGGAAGCGATGAAAAACTGTTTTTT
CASRTGGSDEKLFF
>TRBJ1-5|once|TRBV18|TRBD1|16
TGTGCCAGCTCATCGACAGGGGGCAGAGGGGATCAGCCCCAGCATTTT
CASSSTGGRGDQPQHF
>TRBJ1-5|-|TRBV2|TRBD1|14
TGTGCCAGCAGTTCGGACAGGGGCAATCAGCCCCAGCATTTT
CASSSDRGNQPQHF
>TRBJ1-1|-|TRBV2|TRBD1|14
TGTGCCAGCAGGGTGGACAGGGGGTATACTGAAGCTTTCTTT
CASRVDRGYTEAFF
>TRBJ2-4|-|TRBV27|-|15
TGTGCCAGCAGTTTATCGTCCATAGCCAAAAACATTCAGTACTTC
CASSLSSIAKNIQYF
>TRBJ2-5|-|TRBV7-3|-|14
TGTGCCAGCAGCTTAACGACTATGGGGGAGACCCAGTACTTC
CASSLTTMGETQYF
>TRBJ1-1|-|TRBV30|-|14
TGTGCCAGTAGCAGCGGGATGGGAGAAACTGAAGCTTTCTTT
CASSSGMGETEAFF
>TRBJ2-3|-|TRBV5-1|TRBD2|16
TGCGCCAGCACCCTGGGGTCGGGGGGGAAGGCAGATACGCAGTATTTT
CASTLGSGGKADTQYF
>TRBJ1-5|-|TRBV18|TRBD1|16
TGTGCCAGCTCACCACGGGGACAGTCTAGCAATCAGCCCCAGCATTTT
CASSPRGQSSNQPQHF
>TRBJ1-5|-|TRBV30|-|13
TGTGCCTGGAGTGCGGCAGGGGATCAGCCCCAGCATTTT
CAWSAAGDQPQHF
>TRBJ2-1|-|TRBV7-9|TRBD1|15
TGTGCCAGCAGCTTGACAGGGGGGTCCTACAATGAGCAGTTCTTC
CASSLTGGSYNEQFF
>TRBJ2-7|few|TRBV5-5|TRBD1|16
TGTGCCAGCAGCTTGGCCGCTGGGGGACAGGCAGGCGAGCAGTACTTC
CASSLAAGGQAGEQYF
>TRBJ1-3|-|TRBV18|TRBD1|15
TGTGCCAGCTCACCACTACAGGGGGCTGGAAACACCATATATTTT
CASSPLQGAGNTIYF
>TRBJ1-2|-|TRBV18|-|15
TGTGCCAGCTCACCACCTGGCAGGGGCATTTATGGCTACACCTTC
CASSPPGRGIYGYTF
>TRBJ2-5|-|TRBV11-2|-|14
TGTGCCAGCAGCCCGCAGGTGTACCAAGAGACCCAGTACTTC
CASSPQVYQETQYF
>TRBJ2-7|-|TRBV7-9|-|12
TGTGCCAGCAGCATCCGGTGGTGGGAGCAGTACTTC
CASSIRWWEQYF
>TRBJ1-2|-|TRBV29-1|-|11
TGCAGCGTTACATCTAACTATGGCTACACCTTC
CSVTSNYGYTF
>TRBJ2-5|-|TRBV11-1|TRBD2|16
TGTGCCAGCAGCTCCCCGGCTAGCGGGGCGGGAGCGACCCAGTACTTC
CASSSPASGAGATQYF
>TRBJ2-5|-|TRBV14|TRBD2|16
TGTGCCAGCAGCCAAGATCTAGCGGGAGTCATCGAGACCCAGTACTTC
CASSQDLAGVIETQYF
>TRBJ2-5|-|TRBV7-8|-|15
TGTGCCAGCAGCCTAACAGATCTAGGAGGAGAGACCCAGTACTTC
CASSLTDLGGETQYF
>TRBJ2-7|-|TRBV7-8|TRBD1|20
TGTGCCAGCAGCGCAAGACTAGGGACAGGTCATTGGCGGGGTACCTACGAGCAGTACTTC
CASSARLGTGHWRGTYEQYF
>TRBJ2-7|-|TRBV5-1|TRBD1|13
TGCGCCAGCAGCTTGGCCGACAGGGTAGAGCAGTACTTC
CASSLADRVEQYF
>TRBJ2-3|-|TRBV7-7|-|15
TGTGCCAGCAGCTTAGATCGGGGGGCGGCCGATACGCAGTATTTT
CASSLDRGAADTQYF
>TRBJ2-1|once|TRBV7-9|TRBD2|16
TGTGCCAGCAGCCCGAGACTAGCGGGGGATTACAATGAGCAGTTCTTC
CASSPRLAGDYNEQFF
>TRBJ2-5|-|TRBV6-1|TRBD1|16
TGTGCCAGCAGTGAGAGAGGGGACAGGACGGGGGAGACCCAGTACTTC
CASSERGDRTGETQYF
>TRBJ2-7|-|TRBV10-3|TRBD1|17
TGTGCCATCAGTGAGGATTTCGGGAGACAGGGGGCCTACGAGCAGTACTTC
CAISEDFGRQGAYEQYF
>TRBJ2-5|-|TRBV2|TRBD2|18
TGTGCCAGCACCGAGGGTATAATAGCGGGGGGTAGTAGGGAGACCCAGTACTTC
CASTEGIIAGGSRETQYF
>TRBJ1-4|-|TRBV5-3|TRBD1|16
TGTGCCAGAAGGTTTGGGACAGACTCAACTAATGAAAAACTGTTTTTT
CARRFGTDSTNEKLFF
>TRBJ2-7|-|TRBV19|-|15
TGTGCCAGTTTGGCAGACGGAGGGAACGATGGCGAGCAGTACTTC
CASLADGGNDGEQYF
>TRBJ1-1|-|TRBV19|-|12
TGTGCCAGTAGTATAGGAGGGACAAAAGCTTTCTTT
CASSIGGTKAFF